This passage covers 9 T cell receptor beta chains from one sample sequenced in a study of graft-versus-host responses after intestinal transplantation. Profiled with immunoSEQ multiplex PCR; TCRdb holds only in-frame clones, not every one. The data contain thousands of clones, approximately 79% of them singletons. Grafts had their tissue processed, releasing intraepithelial and lamina propria lymphocytes. The specimen was ileum tissue, collected about 490 days after intestinal transplant. These receptors were collected from a human patient who received an intestinal transplant, so some T cells may come from the graft donor.

The gene calls are TRBV18 and TRBJ2-7, with TRBD1 matching 9 bases. With V trimmed by 2 bases and J by 4 bases, 6 bases remained unmatched. The CDR3 runs 15 residues. From germline, CDR1 is KGHSH and CDR2 LQKENI. Here the CDR3 reads CASSPMGTGLYEQYF. In DNA, the CDR3 is TGTGCCAGCTCACCAATGGGGACAGGGTTGTACGAGCAGTACTTC.

The rearrangement links TRBV6-1 to TRBJ1-5; TRBD1 matches 8 bases. Germline assignment: CDR1 MNHNS and CDR2 SASEGT. This CDR3 region has 15 residues. V lost 6 bases to trimming and J lost 5 bases; unmatched junction nucleotides: 9. This chain's CDR3 is CASSGGQGWDQPQHF. The CDR3 DNA follows: TGTGCCAGCAGCGGAGGACAGGGTTGGGATCAGCCCCAGCATTTT.

CDR3 protein: CAWSVGQGRSEQYF. CDR3 nucleotide sequence: TGTGCCTGGAGTGTTGGGCAGGGGCGGTCCGAGCAGTACTTC. This chain links TRBV30 with TRBJ2-7, with D perhaps TRBD1 (6 bases). Germline V gene data show CDR1 as GTSNPN and CDR2 as SVGIG (reference sequence). The CDR3 sequence is 14 residues long. Trimming pared 0 bases from V and 6 bases from J, leaving 15 bases between.

This clone was observed a few times. CDR3 region: CASSPGMNPPLHF. The CDR3 nucleotides read TGTGCCAGCAGCCCCGGGATGAATCCACCCCTCCACTTT. The chain is built from TRBV4-2 and TRBJ1-6, with D hard to call. The CDR3 length is 13 residues. V was trimmed by 4 bases and J by 11 bases, leaving 12 bases between them. CDR1 is LGHNA and CDR2 is YNFKEQ in the germline V gene.

The chain uses TRBV4-2 and TRBJ2-5; 7 nucleotides line up with TRBD2. V shed 5 bases, J shed 8 bases, and the junction held 8 bases outside the gene matches. The CDR3 has 13 amino acids. Germline lookup yields CDR1 LGHNA and CDR2 YNFKEQ. The CDR3 spells CASSLIRGGTQYF. The CDR3 nucleotides read TGTGCCAGCAGCTTGATCCGCGGGGGAACCCAGTACTTC.

The V call is TRBV5-4, the J call TRBJ1-5, with a weak D call TRBD1 (5 bases). The CDR3 length is 12 residues. Trimming removed 1 base at V and 6 bases at J, with 5 bases between. The germline V gene has CDR1 SGHNT and CDR2 YYREEE (reference sequence). CDR3 sequence: CASSLQGQPQHF. DNA of the CDR3: TGTGCCAGCAGCTTGCAGGGTCAGCCCCAGCATTTT.

The V gene is TRBV7-2, the J gene TRBJ1-4; D unclear. This CDR3 has 15 amino acids. Trimming took 5 bases from V and 7 from J, leaving 17 bases between them. CDR1 and CDR2 from the germline V gene are SGHTA and FQGNSA. This CDR3 is CASSHWAAAGEKLFF. In nucleotides, the CDR3 is TGTGCCAGCAGCCACTGGGCAGCCGCGGGTGAAAAACTGTTTTTT.

CDR3 in DNA: TGTGCCAGCTCTCTAACAGAGAACACTGAAGCTTTCTTT. Translating gives CASSLTENTEAFF. The chain is built from TRBV18 and TRBJ1-1, with D unclear. The CDR3 has 13 residues. Germline lookup yields CDR1 KGHSH and CDR2 LQKENI. Trimming took off 6 bases at V and 1 base at J, with 9 bases between the two ends.

This clone was found a few times. The V gene is TRBV18, the J gene TRBJ2-1; TRBD2 matches 7 bases. Germline-derived CDR1 and CDR2 are KGHSH and LQKENI. This CDR3 has 14 residues. V gave up 4 bases and J gave up 0 bases; unmatched junction bases: 0. The CDR3 DNA follows: TGTGCCAGCTCACTAGCGGGCTCCTACAATGAGCAGTTCTTC. Encoded protein: CASSLAGSYNEQFF.